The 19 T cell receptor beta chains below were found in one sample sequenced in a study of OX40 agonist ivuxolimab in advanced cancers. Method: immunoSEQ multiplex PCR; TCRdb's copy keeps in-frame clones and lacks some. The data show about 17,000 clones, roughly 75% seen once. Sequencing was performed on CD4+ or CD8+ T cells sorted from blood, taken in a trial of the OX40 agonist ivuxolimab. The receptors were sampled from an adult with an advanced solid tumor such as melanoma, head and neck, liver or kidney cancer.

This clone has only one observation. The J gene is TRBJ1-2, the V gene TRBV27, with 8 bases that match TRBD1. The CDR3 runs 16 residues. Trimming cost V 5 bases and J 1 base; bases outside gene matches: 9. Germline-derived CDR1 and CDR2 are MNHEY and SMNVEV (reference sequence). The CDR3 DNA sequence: TGTGCCAGCAGTCGGGACAGGAGGCACCATAACTATGGCTACACCTTC. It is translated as CASSRDRRHHNYGYTF.

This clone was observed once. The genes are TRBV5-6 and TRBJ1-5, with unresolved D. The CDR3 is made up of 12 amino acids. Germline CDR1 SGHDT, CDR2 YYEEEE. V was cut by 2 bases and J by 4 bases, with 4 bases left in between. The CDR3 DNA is TGTGCCAGCAGCTTCGAGAATCAGCCCCAGCATTTT. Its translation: CASSFENQPQHF.

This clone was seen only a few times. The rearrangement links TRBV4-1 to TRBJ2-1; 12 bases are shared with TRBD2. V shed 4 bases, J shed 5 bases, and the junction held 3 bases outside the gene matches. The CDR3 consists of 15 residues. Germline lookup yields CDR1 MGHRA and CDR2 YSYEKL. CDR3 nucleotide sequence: TGCGCCAGCAGCCCACTAGCGGGAGGTAACAATGAGCAGTTCTTC. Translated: CASSPLAGGNNEQFF.

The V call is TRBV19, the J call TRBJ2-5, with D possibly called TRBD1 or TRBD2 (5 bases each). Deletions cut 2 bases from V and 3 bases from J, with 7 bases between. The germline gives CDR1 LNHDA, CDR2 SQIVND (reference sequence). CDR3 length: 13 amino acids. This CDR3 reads CASSILGEETQYF. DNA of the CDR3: TGTGCCAGTAGTATATTGGGGGAAGAGACCCAGTACTTC.

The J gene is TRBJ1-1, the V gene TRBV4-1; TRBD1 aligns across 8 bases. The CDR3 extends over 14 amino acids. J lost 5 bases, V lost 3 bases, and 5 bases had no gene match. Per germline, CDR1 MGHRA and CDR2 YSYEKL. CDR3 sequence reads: CASSQDRAGTEAFF. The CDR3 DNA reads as TGCGCCAGCAGCCAGGACAGGGCGGGAACTGAAGCTTTCTTT.

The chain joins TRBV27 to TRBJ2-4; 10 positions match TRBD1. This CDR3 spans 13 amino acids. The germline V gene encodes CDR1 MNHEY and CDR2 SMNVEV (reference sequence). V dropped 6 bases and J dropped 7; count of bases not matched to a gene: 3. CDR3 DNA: TGTGCCAGCAGCCCGGGACAGGGGAACATTCAGTACTTC. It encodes CASSPGQGNIQYF.

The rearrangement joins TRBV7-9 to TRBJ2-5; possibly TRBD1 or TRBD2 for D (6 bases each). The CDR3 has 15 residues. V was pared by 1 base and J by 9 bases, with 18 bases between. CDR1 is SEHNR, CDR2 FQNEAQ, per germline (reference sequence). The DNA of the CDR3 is TGTGCCAGCAGCTTAGTGAGGGGGGATTCGGTGGCCCAGTACTTC. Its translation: CASSLVRGDSVAQYF.

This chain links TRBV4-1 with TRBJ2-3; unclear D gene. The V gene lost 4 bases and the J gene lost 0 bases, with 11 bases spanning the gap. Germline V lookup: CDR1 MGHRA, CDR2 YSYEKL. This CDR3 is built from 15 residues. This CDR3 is CASSLAAPSTDTQYF. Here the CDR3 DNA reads TGCGCCAGCAGCCTGGCAGCGCCCAGCACAGATACGCAGTATTTT.

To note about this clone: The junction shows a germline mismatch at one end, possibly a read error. The CDR3 sequence: CASSLLAGGQGTQYF. CDR3 nucleotide sequence: TGTGCCAGCAGCTTATTAGCGGGGGGCCAAGGGACCCAGTACTTC. The V gene is TRBV7-2, the J gene TRBJ2-5, with TRBD2 matching over 10 bases. The CDR3 is 15 residues long. Germline loops: CDR1 SGHTA, CDR2 FQGNSA.

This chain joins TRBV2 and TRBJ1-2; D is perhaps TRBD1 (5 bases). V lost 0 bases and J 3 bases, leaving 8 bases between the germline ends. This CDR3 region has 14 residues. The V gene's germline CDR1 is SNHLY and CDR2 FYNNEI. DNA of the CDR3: TGTGCCAGCAGTGAAGCATCAGGGTACTATGGCTACACCTTC. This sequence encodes CASSEASGYYGYTF.

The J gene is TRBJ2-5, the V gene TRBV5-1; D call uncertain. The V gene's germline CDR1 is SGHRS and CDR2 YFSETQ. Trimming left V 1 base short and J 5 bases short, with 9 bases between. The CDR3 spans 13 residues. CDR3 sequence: CASSLILGETQYF. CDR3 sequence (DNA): TGCGCCAGCAGCTTGATCCTGGGGGAGACCCAGTACTTC.

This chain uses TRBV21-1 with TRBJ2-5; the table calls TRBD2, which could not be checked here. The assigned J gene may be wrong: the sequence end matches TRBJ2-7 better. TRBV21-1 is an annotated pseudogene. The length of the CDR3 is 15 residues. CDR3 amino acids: CASSFNLRGSYEQYF. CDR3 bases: TGTGCCAGCAGCTTCAACCTTAGAGGGTCCTACGAGCAGTACTTC.

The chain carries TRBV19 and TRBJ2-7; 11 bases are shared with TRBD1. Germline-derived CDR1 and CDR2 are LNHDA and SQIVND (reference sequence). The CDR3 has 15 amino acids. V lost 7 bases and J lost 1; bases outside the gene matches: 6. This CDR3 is CASTAGTGGSYEQYF. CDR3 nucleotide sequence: TGTGCCAGTACCGCCGGGACAGGGGGTTCCTACGAGCAGTACTTC. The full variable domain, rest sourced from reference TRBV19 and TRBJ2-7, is DGGITQSPKYLFRKEGQNVTLSCEQNLNHDAMYWYRQDPGQGLRLIYYSQIVNDFQKGDIAEGYSVSREKKESFPLTVTSAQKNPTAFYLCASTAGTGGSYEQYFGPGTRLTVT.

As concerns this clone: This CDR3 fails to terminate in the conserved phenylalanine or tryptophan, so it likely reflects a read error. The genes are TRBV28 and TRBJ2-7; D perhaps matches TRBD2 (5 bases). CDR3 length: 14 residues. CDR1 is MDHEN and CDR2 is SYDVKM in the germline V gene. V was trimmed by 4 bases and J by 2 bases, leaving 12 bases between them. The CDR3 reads CASSSQRIPYEQYS. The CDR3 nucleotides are TGTGCCAGCAGTTCCCAGCGGATTCCCTACGAGCAGTACTCC.

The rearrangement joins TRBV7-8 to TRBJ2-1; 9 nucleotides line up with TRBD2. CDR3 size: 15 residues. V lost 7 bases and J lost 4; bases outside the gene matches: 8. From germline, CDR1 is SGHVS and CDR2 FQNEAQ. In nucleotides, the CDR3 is TGTGCCAGCACCCTTAGCGGGAGTGGTTACAATGAGCAGTTCTTC. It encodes CASTLSGSGYNEQFF. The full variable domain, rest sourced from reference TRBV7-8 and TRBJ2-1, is GAGVSQSPRYKVAKRGQDVALRCDPISGHVSLFWYQQALGQGPEFLTYFQNEAQLDKSGLPSDRFFAERPEGSVSTLKIQRTQQEDSAVYLCASTLSGSGYNEQFFGPGTRLTVL.

The CDR3 sequence: CASSDPRGVAEAFF. CDR3 DNA: TGTGCCAGCAGCGACCCCAGGGGGGTAGCTGAAGCTTTCTTT. The chain couples TRBV6-5 to TRBJ1-1, with 7 nucleotides matching TRBD1. From germline, CDR1 is MNHEY and CDR2 SVGAGI. The junction had 10 bases not matched to a gene; V was cut back by 6 bases and J by 6 bases. The CDR3 sequence is 14 residues long.

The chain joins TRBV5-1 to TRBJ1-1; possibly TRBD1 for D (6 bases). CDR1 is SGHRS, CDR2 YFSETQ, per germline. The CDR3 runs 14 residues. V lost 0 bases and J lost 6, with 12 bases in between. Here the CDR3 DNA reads TGCGCCAGCAGCTTGGCGGACAGCCTCTCTGAAGCTTTCTTT. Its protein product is CASSLADSLSEAFF.

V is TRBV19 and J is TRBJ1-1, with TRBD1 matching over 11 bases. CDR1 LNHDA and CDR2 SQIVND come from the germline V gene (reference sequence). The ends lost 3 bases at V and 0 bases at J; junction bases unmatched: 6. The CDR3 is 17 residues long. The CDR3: CASSIRRTGGMNTEAFF. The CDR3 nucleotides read TGTGCCAGTAGTATCCGAAGGACAGGGGGCATGAACACTGAAGCTTTCTTT.

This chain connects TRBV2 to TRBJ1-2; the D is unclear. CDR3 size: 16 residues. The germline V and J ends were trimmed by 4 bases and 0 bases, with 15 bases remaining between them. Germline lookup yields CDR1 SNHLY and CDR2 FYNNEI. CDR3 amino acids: CASSVGGRPPNYGYTF. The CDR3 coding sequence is TGTGCCAGCAGTGTTGGCGGCAGGCCACCTAACTATGGCTACACCTTC.